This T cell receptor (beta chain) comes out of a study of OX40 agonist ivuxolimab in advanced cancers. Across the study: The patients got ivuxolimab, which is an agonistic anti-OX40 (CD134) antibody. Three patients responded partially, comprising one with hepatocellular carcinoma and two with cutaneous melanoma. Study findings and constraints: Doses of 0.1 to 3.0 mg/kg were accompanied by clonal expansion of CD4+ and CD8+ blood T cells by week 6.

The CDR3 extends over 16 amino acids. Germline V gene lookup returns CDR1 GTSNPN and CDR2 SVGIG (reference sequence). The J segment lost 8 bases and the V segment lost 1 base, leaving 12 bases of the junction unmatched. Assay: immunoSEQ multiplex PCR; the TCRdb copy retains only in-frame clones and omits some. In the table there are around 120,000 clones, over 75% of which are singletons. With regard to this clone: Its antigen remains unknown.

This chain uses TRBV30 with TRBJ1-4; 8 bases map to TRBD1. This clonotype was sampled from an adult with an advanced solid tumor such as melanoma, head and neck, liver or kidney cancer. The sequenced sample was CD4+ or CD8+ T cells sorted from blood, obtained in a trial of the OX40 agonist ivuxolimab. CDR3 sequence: CAWSETPDRGWEKLFF. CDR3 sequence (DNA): TGTGCCTGGAGTGAGACTCCCGACAGGGGATGGGAAAAACTGTTTTTT.